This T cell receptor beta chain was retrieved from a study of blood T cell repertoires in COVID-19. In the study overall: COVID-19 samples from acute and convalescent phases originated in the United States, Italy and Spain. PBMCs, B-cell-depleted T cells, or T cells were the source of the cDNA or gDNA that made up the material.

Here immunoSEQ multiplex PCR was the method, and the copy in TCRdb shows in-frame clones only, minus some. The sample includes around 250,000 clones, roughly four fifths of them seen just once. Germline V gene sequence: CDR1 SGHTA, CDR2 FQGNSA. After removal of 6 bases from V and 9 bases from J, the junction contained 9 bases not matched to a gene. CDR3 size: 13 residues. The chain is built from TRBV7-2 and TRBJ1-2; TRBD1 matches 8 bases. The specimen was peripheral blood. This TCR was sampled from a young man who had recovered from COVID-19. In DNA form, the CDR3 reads TGTGCCAGCAGACAGGGGACAGGCCAGCGCTACACCTTC. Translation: CASRQGTGQRYTF.